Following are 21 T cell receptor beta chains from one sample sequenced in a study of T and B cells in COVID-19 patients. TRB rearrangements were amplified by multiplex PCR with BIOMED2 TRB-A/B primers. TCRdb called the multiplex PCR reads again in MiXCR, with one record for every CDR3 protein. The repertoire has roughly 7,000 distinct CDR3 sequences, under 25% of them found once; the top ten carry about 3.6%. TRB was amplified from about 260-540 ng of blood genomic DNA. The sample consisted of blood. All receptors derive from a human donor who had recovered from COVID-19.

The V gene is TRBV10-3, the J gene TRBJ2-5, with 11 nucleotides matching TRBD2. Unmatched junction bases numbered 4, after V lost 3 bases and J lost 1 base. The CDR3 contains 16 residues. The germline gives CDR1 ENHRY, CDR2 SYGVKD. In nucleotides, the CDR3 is TGTGCCATCAGTGAATTTGGGACTAGCGGCCAAGAGACCCAGTACTTC. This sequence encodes CAISEFGTSGQETQYF.

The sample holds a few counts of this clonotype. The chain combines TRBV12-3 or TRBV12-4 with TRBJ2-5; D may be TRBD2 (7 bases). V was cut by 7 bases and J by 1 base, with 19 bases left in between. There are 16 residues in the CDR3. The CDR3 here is CASNTRGAPPQETQYF. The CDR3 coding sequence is TGTGCCAGCAATACTCGGGGGGCCCCTCCCCAAGAGACCCAGTACTTC.

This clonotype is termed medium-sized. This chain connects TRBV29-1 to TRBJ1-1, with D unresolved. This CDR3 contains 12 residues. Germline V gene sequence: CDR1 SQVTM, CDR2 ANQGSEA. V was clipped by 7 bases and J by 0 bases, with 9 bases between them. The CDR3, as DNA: TGCAGCGCATCGGGCCTGAACACTGAAGCTTTCTTT. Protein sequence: CSASGLNTEAFF.

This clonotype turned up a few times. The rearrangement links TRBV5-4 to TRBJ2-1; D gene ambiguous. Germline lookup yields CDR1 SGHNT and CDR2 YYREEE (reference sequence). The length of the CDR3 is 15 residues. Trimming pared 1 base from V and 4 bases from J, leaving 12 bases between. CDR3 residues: CASSLRYTEYNEQFF. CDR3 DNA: TGTGCCAGCAGCTTGAGGTATACAGAGTACAATGAGCAGTTCTTC.

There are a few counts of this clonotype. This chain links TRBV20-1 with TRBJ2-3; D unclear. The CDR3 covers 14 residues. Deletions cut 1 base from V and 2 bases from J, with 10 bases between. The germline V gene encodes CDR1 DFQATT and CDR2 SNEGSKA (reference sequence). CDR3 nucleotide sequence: TGCAGTGCTAGAGGCATCCAGGCCACAGATACGCAGTATTTT. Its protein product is CSARGIQATDTQYF.

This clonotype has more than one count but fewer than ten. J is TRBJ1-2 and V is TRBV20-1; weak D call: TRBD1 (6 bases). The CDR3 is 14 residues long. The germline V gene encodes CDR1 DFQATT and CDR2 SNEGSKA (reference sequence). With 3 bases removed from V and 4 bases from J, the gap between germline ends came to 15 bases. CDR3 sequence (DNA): TGCAGTGCTAGGGGGGGCGGGGAGAGCTATGGCTACACCTTC. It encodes CSARGGGESYGYTF.

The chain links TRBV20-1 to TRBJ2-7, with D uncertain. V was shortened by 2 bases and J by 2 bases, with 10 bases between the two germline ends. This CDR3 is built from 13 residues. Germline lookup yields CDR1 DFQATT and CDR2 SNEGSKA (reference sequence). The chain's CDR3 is CSARTGRTYEQYF. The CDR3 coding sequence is TGCAGTGCTAGAACGGGCAGAACCTACGAGCAGTACTTC.

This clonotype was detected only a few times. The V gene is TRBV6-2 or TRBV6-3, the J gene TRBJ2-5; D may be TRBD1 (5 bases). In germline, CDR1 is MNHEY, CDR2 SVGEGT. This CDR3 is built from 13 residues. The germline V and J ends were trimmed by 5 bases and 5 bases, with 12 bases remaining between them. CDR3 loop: CASSGRESETQYF. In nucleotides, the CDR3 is TGTGCCAGCAGTGGCAGGGAAAGCGAGACCCAGTACTTC.

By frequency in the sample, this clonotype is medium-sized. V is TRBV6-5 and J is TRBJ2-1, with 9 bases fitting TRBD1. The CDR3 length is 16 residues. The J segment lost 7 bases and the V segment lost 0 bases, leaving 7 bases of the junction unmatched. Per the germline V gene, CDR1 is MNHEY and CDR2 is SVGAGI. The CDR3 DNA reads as TGTGCCAGCAGTTACTCGTTTTGGGACAGGGAAAATGAGCAGTTCTTC. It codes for CASSYSFWDRENEQFF.

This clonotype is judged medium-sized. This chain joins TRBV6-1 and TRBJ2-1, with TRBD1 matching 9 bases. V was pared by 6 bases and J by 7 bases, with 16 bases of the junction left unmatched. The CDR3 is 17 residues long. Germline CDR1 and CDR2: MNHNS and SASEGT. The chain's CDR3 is CASSANPPGQGGNEQFF. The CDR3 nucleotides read TGTGCCAGCAGCGCCAATCCCCCGGGACAGGGAGGTAATGAGCAGTTCTTC.

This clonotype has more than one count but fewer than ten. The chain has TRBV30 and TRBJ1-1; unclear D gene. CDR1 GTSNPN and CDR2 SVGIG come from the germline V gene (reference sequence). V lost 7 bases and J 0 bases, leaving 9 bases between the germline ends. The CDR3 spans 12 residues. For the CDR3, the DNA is TGTGCCTACAGAATAATGAACACTGAAGCTTTCTTT. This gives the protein CAYRIMNTEAFF.

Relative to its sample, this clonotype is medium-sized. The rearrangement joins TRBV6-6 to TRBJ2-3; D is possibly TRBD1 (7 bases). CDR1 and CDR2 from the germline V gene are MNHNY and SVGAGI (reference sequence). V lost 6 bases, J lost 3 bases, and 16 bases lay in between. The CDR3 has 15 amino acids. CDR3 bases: TGTGCCAGCAGACTCCGACAGGGAGGAACAGATACGCAGTATTTT. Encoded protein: CASRLRQGGTDTQYF.

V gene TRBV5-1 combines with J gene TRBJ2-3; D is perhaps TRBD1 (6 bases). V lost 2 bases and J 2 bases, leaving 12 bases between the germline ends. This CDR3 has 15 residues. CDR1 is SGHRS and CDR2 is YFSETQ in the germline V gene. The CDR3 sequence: CASSFRDIFTDTQYF. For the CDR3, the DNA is TGCGCCAGCAGCTTCCGGGACATATTCACAGATACGCAGTATTTT.

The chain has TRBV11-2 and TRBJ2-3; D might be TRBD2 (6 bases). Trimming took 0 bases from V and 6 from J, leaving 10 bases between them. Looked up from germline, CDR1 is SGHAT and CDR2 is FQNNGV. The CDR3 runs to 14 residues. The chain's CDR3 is CASSLEGLADTQYF. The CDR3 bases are TGTGCCAGCAGCTTAGAAGGTCTAGCGGATACGCAGTATTTT.

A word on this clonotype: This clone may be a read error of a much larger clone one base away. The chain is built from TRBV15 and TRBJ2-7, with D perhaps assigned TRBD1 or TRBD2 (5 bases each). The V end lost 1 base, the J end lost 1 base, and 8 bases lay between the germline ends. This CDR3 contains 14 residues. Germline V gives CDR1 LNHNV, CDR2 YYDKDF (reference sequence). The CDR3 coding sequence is TGTGCCACCAGCAGAGGGGGACGGTCCTACGAGCAGTACTTC. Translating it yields CATSRGGRSYEQYF.

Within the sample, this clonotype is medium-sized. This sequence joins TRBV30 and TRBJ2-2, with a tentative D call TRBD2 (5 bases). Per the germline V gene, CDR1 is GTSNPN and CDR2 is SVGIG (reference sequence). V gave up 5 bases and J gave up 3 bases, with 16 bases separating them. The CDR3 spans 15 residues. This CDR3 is CAWGVRVGDTGELFF. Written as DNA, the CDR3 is TGTGCCTGGGGGGTTCGGGTCGGGGACACCGGGGAGCTGTTTTTT.

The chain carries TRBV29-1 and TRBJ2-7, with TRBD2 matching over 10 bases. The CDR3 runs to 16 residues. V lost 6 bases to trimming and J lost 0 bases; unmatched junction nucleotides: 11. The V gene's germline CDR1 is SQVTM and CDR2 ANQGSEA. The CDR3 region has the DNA TGCAGCGTAGCAAACGTGGGGACTAGCGCCTCCTACGAGCAGTACTTC. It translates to CSVANVGTSASYEQYF.

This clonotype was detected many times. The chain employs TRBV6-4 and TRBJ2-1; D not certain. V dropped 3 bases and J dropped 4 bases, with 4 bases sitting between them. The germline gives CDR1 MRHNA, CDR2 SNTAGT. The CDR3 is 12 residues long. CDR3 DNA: TGTGCCAGCAGTGATTTGTACAATGAGCAGTTCTTC. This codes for CASSDLYNEQFF.

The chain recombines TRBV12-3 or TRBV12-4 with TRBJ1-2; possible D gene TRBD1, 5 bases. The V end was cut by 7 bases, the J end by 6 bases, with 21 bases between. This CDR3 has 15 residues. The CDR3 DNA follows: TGTGCCAGCACCTTCGACCCAGGGTCGGAGGATGGCTACACCTTC. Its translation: CASTFDPGSEDGYTF.

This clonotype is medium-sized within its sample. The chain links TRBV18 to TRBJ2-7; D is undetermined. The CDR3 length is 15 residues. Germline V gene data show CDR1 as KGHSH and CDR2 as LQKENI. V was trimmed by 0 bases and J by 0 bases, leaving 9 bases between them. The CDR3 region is CASSPPARSSYEQYF. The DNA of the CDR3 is TGTGCCAGCTCACCACCGGCGCGAAGCTCCTACGAGCAGTACTTC.

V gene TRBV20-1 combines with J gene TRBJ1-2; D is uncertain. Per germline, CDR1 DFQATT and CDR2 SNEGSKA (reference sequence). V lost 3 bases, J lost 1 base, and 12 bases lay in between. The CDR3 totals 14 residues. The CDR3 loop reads CSARRNSLNYGYTF. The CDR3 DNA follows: TGCAGTGCTAGGCGTAACAGCCTTAACTATGGCTACACCTTC.